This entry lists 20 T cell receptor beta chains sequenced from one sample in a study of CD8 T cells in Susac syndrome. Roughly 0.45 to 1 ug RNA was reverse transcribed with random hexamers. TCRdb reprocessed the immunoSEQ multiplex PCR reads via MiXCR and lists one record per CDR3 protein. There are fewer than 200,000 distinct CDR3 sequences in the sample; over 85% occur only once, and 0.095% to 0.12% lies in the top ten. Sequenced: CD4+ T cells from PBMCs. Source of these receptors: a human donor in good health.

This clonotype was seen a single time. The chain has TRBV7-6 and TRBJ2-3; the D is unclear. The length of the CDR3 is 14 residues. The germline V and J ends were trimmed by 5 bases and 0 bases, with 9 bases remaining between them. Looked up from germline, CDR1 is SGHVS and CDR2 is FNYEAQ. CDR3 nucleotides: TGTGCCAGCAGCGTGGACGGTAGCACAGATACGCAGTATTTT. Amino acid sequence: CASSVDGSTDTQYF.

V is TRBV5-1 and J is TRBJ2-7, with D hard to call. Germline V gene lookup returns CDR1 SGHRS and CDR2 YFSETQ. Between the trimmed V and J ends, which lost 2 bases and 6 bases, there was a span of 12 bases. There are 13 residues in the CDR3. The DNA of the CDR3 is TGCGCCAGCAGCTTAGGCCTGACGGGCGAGCAGTACGTC. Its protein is CASSLGLTGEQYV.

This CDR3 reads CASSMGGRPPRNTEAFF. DNA for the CDR3: TGTGCCAGTAGTATGGGGGGGCGCCCCCCCCGGAACACTGAAGCTTTCTTT. The chain couples TRBV19 to TRBJ1-1; D might be TRBD1 (6 bases). Trimming removed 3 bases at V and 1 base at J, with 18 bases between. Germline-derived CDR1 and CDR2 are LNHDA and SQIVND (reference sequence). This CDR3 comprises 17 residues.

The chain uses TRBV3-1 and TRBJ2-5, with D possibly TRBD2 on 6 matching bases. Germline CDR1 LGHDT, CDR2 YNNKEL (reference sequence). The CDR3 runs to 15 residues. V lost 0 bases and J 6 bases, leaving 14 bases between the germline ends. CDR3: CASSQDGGWGKTQYF. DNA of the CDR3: TGTGCCAGCAGCCAAGACGGGGGATGGGGAAAGACCCAGTACTTC.

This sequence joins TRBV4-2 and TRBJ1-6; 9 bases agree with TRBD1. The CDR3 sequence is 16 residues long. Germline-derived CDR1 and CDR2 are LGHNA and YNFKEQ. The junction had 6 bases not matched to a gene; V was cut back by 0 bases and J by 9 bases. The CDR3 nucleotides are TGTGCCAGCAGCCAAGAGAGGACAGGGGCCTTTTCACCCCTCCACTTT. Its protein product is CASSQERTGAFSPLHF.

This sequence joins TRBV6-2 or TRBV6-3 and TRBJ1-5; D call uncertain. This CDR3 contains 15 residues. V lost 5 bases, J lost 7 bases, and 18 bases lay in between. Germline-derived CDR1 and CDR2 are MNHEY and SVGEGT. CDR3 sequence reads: CASSASHGVGQPQHF. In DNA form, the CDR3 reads TGTGCCAGCAGTGCCTCCCACGGGGTGGGACAGCCCCAGCATTTT.

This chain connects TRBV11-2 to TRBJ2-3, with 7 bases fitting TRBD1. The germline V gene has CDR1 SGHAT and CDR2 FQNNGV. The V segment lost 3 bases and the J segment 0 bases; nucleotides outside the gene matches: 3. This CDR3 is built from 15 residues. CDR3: CASSLGQSSTDTQYF. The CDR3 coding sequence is TGTGCCAGCAGCTTGGGACAGAGTAGCACAGATACGCAGTATTTT.

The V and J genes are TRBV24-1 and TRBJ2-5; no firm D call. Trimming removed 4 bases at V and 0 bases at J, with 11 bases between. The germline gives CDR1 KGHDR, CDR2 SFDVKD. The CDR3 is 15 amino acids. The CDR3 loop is CATSDPRSYQETQYF. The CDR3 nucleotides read TGTGCCACCAGTGACCCCAGGTCGTACCAAGAGACCCAGTACTTC.

The CDR3 loop is CASSLALAGANEQFF. Written as DNA, the CDR3 is TGTGCCAGCAGCTTAGCACTAGCGGGGGCCAATGAGCAGTTCTTC. J is TRBJ2-1 and V is TRBV7-3; TRBD2 matches at 11 bases. Germline V lookup: CDR1 SGHTA, CDR2 FQGTGA. The CDR3 is 15 residues long. The ends lost 2 bases at V and 6 bases at J; junction bases unmatched: 3.

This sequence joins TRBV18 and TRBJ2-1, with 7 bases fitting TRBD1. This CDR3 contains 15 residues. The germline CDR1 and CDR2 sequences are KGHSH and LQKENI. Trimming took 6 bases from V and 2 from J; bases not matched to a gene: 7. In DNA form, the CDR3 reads TGTGCCAGCTCCCAAGGGGGCTCCCCCTACAATGAGCAGTTCTTC. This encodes CASSQGGSPYNEQFF.

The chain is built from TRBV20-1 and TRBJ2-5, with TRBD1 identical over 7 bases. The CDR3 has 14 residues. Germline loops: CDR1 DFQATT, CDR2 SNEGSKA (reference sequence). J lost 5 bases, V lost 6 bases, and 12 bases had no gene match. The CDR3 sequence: CSASRQGGRETQYF. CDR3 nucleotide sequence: TGCAGTGCCTCGAGACAGGGTGGCCGGGAGACCCAGTACTTC.

In nucleotides, the CDR3 is TGTGCCAGCAGTACGTTCGGCGGTGAGCAGTTCTTC. It encodes CASSTFGGEQFF. The chain combines TRBV27 with TRBJ2-1; D ambiguous. The CDR3 is 12 residues long. Trimming cost V 5 bases and J 9 bases, with 11 bases left between them. Germline CDR1 reads MNHEY; CDR2 reads SMNVEV (reference sequence).

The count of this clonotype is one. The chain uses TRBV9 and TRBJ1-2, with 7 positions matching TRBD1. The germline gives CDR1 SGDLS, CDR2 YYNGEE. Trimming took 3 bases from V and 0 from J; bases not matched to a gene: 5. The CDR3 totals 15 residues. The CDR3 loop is CASSGQGVANYGYTF. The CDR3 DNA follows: TGTGCCAGCAGCGGTCAGGGGGTCGCTAACTATGGCTACACCTTC.

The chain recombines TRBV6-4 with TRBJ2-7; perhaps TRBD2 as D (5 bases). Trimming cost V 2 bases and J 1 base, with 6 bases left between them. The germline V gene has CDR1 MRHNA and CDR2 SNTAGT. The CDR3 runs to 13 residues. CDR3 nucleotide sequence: TGTGCCAGCAGTGACCGAGGGTCCTACGAGCAGTACGTC. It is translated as CASSDRGSYEQYV.

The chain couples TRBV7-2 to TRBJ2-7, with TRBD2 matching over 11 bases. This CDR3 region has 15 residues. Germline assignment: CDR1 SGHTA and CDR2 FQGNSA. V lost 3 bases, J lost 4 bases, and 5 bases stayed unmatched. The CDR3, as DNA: TGTGCCAGCAGCTTTACTAGCGGGGGTTATTACGAGCAGTACTTC. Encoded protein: CASSFTSGGYYEQYF.

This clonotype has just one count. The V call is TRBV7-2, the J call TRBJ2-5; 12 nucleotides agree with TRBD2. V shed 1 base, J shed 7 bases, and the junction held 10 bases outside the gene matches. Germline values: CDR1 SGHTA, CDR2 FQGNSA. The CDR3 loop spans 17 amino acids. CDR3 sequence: CASSLEGSSGGAGTQYF. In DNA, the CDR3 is TGTGCCAGCAGCTTAGAAGGGTCTAGCGGGGGGGCGGGGACCCAGTACTTC.

The DNA for the CDR3 is TGTGCCAGCAGCGTAGATGGGGGGCGAGAAGCTTTCTTT. Amino acid sequence: CASSVDGGREAFF. V usage is TRBV9 and J usage is TRBJ1-1; D might be TRBD1 (6 bases). V shed 0 bases and J shed 8 bases, with 11 bases lying between them. The CDR3 extends over 13 amino acids. Germline values: CDR1 SGDLS, CDR2 YYNGEE.

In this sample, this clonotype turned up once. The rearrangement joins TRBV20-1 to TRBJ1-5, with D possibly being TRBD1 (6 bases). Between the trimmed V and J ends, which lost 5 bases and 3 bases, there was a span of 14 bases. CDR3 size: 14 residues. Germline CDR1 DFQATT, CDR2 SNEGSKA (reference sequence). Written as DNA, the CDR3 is TGCAGTGCTCCTGAGACAGGAACCAATCAGCCCCAGCATTTT. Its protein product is CSAPETGTNQPQHF.

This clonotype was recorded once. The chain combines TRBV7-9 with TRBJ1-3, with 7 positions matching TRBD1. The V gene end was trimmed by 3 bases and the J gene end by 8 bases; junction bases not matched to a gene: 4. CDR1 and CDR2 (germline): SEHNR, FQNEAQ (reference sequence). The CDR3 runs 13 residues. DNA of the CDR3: TGTGCCAGCAGCTTCACAGGGGTAGACACCATATATTTT. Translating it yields CASSFTGVDTIYF.

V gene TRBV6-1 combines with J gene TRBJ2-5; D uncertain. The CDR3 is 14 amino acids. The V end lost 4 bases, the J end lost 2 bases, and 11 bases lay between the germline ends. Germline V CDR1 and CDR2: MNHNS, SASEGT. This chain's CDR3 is CASSGASSQETQYF. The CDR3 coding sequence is TGTGCCAGCAGTGGGGCTTCGAGTCAAGAGACCCAGTACTTC.